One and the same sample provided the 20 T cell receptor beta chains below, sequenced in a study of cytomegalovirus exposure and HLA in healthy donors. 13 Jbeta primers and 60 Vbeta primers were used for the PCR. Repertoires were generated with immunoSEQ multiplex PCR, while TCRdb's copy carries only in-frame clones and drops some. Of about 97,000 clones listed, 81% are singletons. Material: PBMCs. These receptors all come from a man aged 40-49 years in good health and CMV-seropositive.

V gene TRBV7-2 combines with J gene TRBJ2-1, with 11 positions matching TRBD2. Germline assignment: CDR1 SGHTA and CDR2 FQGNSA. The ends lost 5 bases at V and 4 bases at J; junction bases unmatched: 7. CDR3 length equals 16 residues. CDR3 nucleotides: TGTGCCAGCAGCCGTCAAAGACTAGCGGGATACAATGAGCAGTTCTTC. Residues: CASSRQRLAGYNEQFF.

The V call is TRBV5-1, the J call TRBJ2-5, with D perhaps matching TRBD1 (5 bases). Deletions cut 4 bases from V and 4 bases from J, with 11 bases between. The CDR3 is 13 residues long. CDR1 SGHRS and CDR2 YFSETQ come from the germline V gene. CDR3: CASSDQGLETQYF. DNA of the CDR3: TGCGCCAGCAGCGACCAGGGTTTAGAGACCCAGTACTTC.

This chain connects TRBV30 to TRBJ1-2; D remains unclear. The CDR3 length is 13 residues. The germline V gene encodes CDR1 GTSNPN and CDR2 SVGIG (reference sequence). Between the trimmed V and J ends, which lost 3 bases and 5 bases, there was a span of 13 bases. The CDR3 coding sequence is TGTGCCTGGAGCGACGGGGTGCGGTATGGCTACACCTTC. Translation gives CAWSDGVRYGYTF.

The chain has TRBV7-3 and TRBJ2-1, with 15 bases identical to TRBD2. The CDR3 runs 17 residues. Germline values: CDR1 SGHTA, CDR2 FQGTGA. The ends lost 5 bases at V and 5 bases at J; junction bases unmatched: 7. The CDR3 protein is CASSRGTSGGPHNEQFF. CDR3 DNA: TGTGCCAGCAGCCGAGGGACTAGCGGGGGGCCACACAATGAGCAGTTCTTC. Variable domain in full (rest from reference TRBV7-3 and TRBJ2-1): GAGVSQTPSNKVTEKGKYVELRCDPISGHTALYWYRQSLGQGPEFLIYFQGTGAADDSGLPNDRFFAVRPEGSVSTLKIQRTERGDSAVYLCASSRGTSGGPHNEQFFGPGTRLTVL.

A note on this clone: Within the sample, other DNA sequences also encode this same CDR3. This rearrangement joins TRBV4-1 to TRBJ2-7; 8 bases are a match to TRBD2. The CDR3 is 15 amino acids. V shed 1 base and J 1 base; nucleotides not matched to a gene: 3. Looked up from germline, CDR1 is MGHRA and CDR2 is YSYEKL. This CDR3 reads CASSQGAGGSYEQYF. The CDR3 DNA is TGCGCCAGCAGCCAAGGGGCGGGGGGATCCTACGAGCAGTACTTC.

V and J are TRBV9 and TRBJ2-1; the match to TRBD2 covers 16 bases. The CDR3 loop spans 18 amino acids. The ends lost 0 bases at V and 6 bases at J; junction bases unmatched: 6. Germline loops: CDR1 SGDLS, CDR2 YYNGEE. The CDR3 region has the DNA TGTGCCAGCAGCGTAGAGGGACTAGCGGGGGGGCCCCGCAATGAGCAGTTCTTC. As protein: CASSVEGLAGGPRNEQFF.

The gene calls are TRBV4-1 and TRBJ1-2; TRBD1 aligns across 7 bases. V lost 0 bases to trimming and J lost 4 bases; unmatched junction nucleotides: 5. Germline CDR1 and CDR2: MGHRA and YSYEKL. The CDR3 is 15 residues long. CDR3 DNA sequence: TGCGCCAGCAGCCAAGATAGCGACAGGGTCTATGGCTACACCTTC. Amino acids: CASSQDSDRVYGYTF.

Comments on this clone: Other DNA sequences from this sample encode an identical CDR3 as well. The CDR3 spells CAIRKGQQNTEAFF. CDR3 DNA sequence: TGTGCCATCCGGAAGGGACAACAGAACACTGAAGCTTTCTTT. The J gene is TRBJ1-1, the V gene TRBV10-3, with D perhaps TRBD1 (6 bases). The CDR3 covers 14 residues. Germline V CDR1 and CDR2: ENHRY, SYGVKD. V lost 8 bases to trimming and J lost 1 base, with 14 bases between them.

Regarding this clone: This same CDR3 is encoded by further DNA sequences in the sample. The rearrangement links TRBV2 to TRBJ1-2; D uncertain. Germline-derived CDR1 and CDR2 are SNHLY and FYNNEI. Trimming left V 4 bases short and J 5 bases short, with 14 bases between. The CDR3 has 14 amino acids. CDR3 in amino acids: CASSGQVPLYGYTF. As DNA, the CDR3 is TGTGCCAGCAGTGGACAAGTCCCGTTATATGGCTACACCTTC.

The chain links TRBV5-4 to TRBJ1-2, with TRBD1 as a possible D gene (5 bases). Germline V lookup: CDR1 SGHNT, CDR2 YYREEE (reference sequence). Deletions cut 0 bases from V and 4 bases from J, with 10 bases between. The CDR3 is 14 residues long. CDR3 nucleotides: TGTGCCAGCAGCTTGGAAACAGGAACCTATGGCTACACCTTC. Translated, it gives CASSLETGTYGYTF.

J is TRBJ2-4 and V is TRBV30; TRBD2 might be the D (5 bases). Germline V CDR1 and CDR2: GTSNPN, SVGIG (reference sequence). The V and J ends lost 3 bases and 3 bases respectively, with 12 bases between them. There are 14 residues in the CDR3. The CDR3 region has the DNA TGTGCCTGGAGGGAGAGAGGGAGCAAAAACATTCAGTACTTC. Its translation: CAWRERGSKNIQYF.

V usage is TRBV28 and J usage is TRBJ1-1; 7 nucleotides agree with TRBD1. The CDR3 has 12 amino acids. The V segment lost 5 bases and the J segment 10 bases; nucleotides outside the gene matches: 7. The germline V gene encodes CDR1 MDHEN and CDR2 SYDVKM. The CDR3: CASSEIGGRAFF. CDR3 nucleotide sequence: TGTGCCAGCAGTGAAATAGGGGGCAGAGCTTTCTTT.

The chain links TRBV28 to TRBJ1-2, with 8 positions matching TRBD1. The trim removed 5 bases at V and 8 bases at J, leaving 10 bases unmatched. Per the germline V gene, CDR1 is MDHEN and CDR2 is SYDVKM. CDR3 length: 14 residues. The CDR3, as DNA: TGTGCCAGCAGTAGAGCTGCAGGGGGCTACGGCTACACCTTC. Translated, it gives CASSRAAGGYGYTF.

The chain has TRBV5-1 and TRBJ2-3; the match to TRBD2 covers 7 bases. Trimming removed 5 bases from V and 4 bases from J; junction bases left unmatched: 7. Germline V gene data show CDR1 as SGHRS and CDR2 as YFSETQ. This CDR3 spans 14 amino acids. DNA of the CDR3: TGCGCCAGCAGGCGGGAGACTTGGGCAGATACGCAGTATTTT. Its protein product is CASRRETWADTQYF.

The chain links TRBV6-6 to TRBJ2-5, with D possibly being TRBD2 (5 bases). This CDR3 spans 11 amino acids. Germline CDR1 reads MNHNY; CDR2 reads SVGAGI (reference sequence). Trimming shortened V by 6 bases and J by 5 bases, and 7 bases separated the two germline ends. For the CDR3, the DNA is TGTGCCAGCAGGCGCGGGGAGACCCAGTACTTC. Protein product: CASRRGETQYF.

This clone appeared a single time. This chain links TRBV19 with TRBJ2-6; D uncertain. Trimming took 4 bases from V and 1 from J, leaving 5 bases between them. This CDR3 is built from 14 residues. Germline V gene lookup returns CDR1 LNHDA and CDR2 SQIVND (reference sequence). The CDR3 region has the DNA TGTGCCAGTAGTAAACTGTCTGGGGCCAACGTCCTGACTTTC. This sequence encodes CASSKLSGANVLTF.

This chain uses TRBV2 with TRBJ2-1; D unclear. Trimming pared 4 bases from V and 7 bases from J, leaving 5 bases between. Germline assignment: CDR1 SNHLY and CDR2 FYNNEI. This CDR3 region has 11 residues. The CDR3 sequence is CASSGRNEQFF. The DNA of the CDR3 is TGTGCCAGCAGTGGTAGAAATGAGCAGTTCTTC.

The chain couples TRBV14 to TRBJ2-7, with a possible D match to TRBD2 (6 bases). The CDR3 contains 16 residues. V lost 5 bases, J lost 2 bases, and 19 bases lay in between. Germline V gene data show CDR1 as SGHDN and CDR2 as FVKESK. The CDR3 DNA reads TGTGCCAGCAGCGGAGTGGGGCTAGCGAAAACCTACGAGCAGTACTTC. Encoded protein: CASSGVGLAKTYEQYF.

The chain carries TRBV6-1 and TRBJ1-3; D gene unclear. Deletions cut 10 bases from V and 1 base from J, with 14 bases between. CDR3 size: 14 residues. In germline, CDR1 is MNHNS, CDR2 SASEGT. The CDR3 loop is CATATEVSGNTIYF. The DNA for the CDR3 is TGTGCCACCGCTACTGAAGTTTCTGGAAACACCATATATTTT.

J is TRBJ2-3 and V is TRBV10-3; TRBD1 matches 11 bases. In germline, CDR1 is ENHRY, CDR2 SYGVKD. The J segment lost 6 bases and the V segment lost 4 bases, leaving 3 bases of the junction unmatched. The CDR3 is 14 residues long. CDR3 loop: CAISGRDRGDTQYF. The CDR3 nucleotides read TGTGCCATCAGTGGCCGGGACAGGGGGGATACGCAGTATTTT.